Listed below are T cell receptor beta chains from one sample, sequenced in a study of Graves' ophthalmopathy and Graves' hyperthyroidism. TCRdb re-derived calls from the multiplex PCR reads in MiXCR, one entry per CDR3 protein. The sample comprises hundreds of thousands of distinct CDR3 sequences, roughly 41% of which are singletons, and 2.5% to 3.5% rests with the top ten. Sequencing used peripheral blood. The receptors originated from an adult man with Graves' ophthalmopathy. CDR3s include the opening cysteine and the closing phenylalanine or tryptophan. A D gene is named only where the DNA matches it firmly. The listing skips clone size in some rows; elsewhere it reads once, few, many or a size class.

size	V	J	D	CDR3	DNA
NA	TRBV29-1	TRBJ2-7	NA	CSVEGQYYEQYF	TGCAGCGTTGAAGGACAATACTACGAGCAGTACTTC
few	TRBV6-1	TRBJ2-7	TRBD2	CASSEAGSGLGYEQYF	TGTGCCAGCAGTGAAGCAGGGTCAGGACTAGGCTACGAGCAGTACTTC
few	TRBV9	TRBJ1-1	NA	CASSPPRVTEAFF	TGTGCCAGCTCACCACCCAGGGTCACTGAAGCTTTCTTT
NA	TRBV7-2	TRBJ1-4	NA	CASSEKTGQGRRLFF	TGTGCCAGCAGCGAAAAAACGGGGCAGGGGAGGAGACTGTTTTTT
NA	TRBV9	TRBJ2-5	NA	CTSSVDLVGETQYF	TGTACCAGCAGCGTAGATCTAGTTGGGGAGACCCAGTACTTC
many	TRBV5-1	TRBJ1-2	NA	CASSLNEANYGYTF	TGCGCCAGCAGCTTGAACGAAGCTAACTATGGCTACACCTTC
NA	TRBV10-3	TRBJ2-7	TRBD2	CTTETSSYEQYF	TGTACGACGGAGACTAGCAGCTACGAGCAGTACTTC
NA	TRBV12-3/TRBV12-4	TRBJ1-2	TRBD1	CASSYLTGGLLRNTF	TGTGCCAGCAGCTACTTGACAGGGGGCTTATTAAGAAACACCTTC
NA	TRBV25-1	TRBJ1-6	TRBD1	CASSATGQGGNSPLHF	TGTGCCAGCAGTGCTACAGGACAGGGGGGTAATTCACCCCTCCACTTT
many	TRBV6-1	TRBJ1-5	TRBD1	CASSEGQGRNQPQHF	TGTGCCAGCAGTGAGGGACAGGGTCGCAATCAGCCCCAGCATTTT
few	TRBV4-1	TRBJ1-6	NA	CASKTYNSPLHF	TGCGCCAGCAAAACCTATAATTCACCCCTCCACTTT
few	TRBV4-3	TRBJ2-2	NA	CASSPGQRTGELFF	TGCGCCAGCTCCCCAGGACAGCGGACCGGGGAGCTGTTTTTT
NA	TRBV19	TRBJ1-1	NA	CASSITGSHTEAFF	TGTGCCAGTAGTATAACGGGGAGTCACACTGAAGCTTTCTTT
NA	TRBV10-3	TRBJ1-2	TRBD1	CATSGQLNYGYTF	TGTGCCACGTCGGGACAGTTGAACTATGGCTACACCTTC
NA	TRBV7-3	TRBJ1-4	NA	CASSLELATNEKLFF	TGTGCCAGCAGCCTAGAACTTGCAACTAATGAAAAACTGTTTTTT
NA	TRBV6-5	TRBJ2-5	TRBD1	CASSFRQGSIRETQYF	TGTGCCAGCAGTTTCCGACAGGGAAGCATCAGGGAGACCCAGTACTTC
NA	TRBV3-1	TRBJ1-1	NA	CASSQGRVEAFF	TGTGCCAGCAGCCAAGGTCGTGTTGAAGCTTTCTTT
NA	TRBV11-2	TRBJ2-6	NA	CASSSPRGPPTGANVLTF	TGTGCCAGCAGCTCCCCCCGTGGACCGCCAACTGGGGCCAACGTCCTGACTTTC
NA	TRBV18	TRBJ1-5	NA	CASSPRVGDQPQHF	TGTGCCAGCTCACCGCGTGTTGGGGATCAGCCCCAGCATTTT
many	TRBV20-1	TRBJ2-7	NA	CSAMRQNYEQYF	TGCAGTGCTATGCGACAGAACTACGAGCAGTACTTC
many	TRBV12-3/TRBV12-4	TRBJ1-1	TRBD1	CASSRDRDMNTEAFF	TGTGCCAGCAGTCGGGACAGGGACATGAACACTGAAGCTTTCTTT
many	TRBV19	TRBJ1-4	TRBD1	CASRPNGGQGLFF	TGTGCCAGCAGACCCAACGGGGGACAGGGACTGTTTTTT
NA	TRBV7-6	TRBJ2-5	TRBD1	CASSQGQGVAYETQYF	TGCGCCAGCAGCCAAGGACAGGGTGTTGCCTACGAGACCCAGTACTTC
many	TRBV2	TRBJ2-7	TRBD2	CASIILSGRQYF	TGTGCCAGCATTATTCTCAGCGGGAGGCAGTACTTC
many	TRBV12-3/TRBV12-4	TRBJ1-3	NA	CASSLEGFGNTIYF	TGTGCCAGCAGTTTGGAAGGGTTTGGAAACACCATATATTTT
once	TRBV29-1	TRBJ2-5	NA	CSVPGIRGLPPETQYF	TGCAGCGTCCCTGGCATCCGCGGGCTCCCCCCGGAGACCCAGTACTTC
NA	TRBV29-1	TRBJ2-7	TRBD1	CSVEEWDRGEQYF	TGCAGCGTTGAAGAATGGGACAGGGGCGAGCAGTACTTC
NA	TRBV7-2	TRBJ2-2	TRBD2	CASSPEAGAGTGELFF	TGTGCCAGCAGCCCCGAAGCGGGAGCGGGAACCGGGGAGCTGTTTTTT
few	TRBV27	TRBJ1-5	NA	CASSLAPRGPQHF	TGTGCCAGCAGTTTAGCTCCACGGGGGCCCCAGCATTTT
many	TRBV20-1	TRBJ1-1	TRBD1	CSARPGTVNTEAFF	TGCAGCGCCCGTCCCGGGACAGTGAACACTGAAGCTTTCTTT
few	TRBV5-1	TRBJ2-7	TRBD2	CASSLVLRGDSSYEQYF	TGCGCCAGCAGCTTGGTCCTGCGGGGGGACTCATCCTACGAGCAGTACTTC